A single sample is the source of the 24 T cell receptor beta chains below, sequenced in a study of T cell repertoires in cytomegalovirus infection. TCRdb called the reads again in MiXCR, with one record for every CDR3 protein. The data show some 170,000 distinct CDR3 sequences, about 17% seen once. The sample comprised CD8+ T cells from PBMCs. These receptors all stem from a human donor in good health (CMV status not recorded). Some clones in this sample may be carry-over from other donors' samples.

DNA of the CDR3: TGTGCCAGCAGCTGGGCGGGACAGGCCTACGAGCAGTACTTC. It encodes CASSWAGQAYEQYF. This sequence joins TRBV7-4 and TRBJ2-7; 8 bases agree with TRBD1. CDR3 size: 14 residues. V was pared by 4 bases and J by 2 bases, with 4 bases of the junction left unmatched. From germline, CDR1 is SGHVT and CDR2 SQSDAQ.

The V call is TRBV12-3 or TRBV12-4, the J call TRBJ1-6; D remains ambiguous. The CDR3 sequence is 12 residues long. The germline V and J ends were trimmed by 5 bases and 9 bases, with 8 bases remaining between them. The CDR3 DNA sequence: TGTGCCAGCAGTCCCCCGGGTTCACCCCTCCACTTT. Residues: CASSPPGSPLHF.

The table lists this clonotype with a few counts. A junction boundary mismatches the germline segment, possibly from a read error. The chain joins TRBV7-3 to TRBJ1-1; D is undetermined. This CDR3 is built from 13 residues. Germline V CDR1 and CDR2: SGHTA, FQGTGA. The CDR3 spells CANSSTGETEAFF. In DNA, the CDR3 is TGTGCCAACAGCTCTACTGGGGAGACTGAAGCTTTCTTT. Filled out from reference TRBV7-3 and TRBJ1-1, the complete variable domain reads GAGVSQTPSNKVTEKGKYVELRCDPISGHTALYWYRQSLGQGPEFLIYFQGTGAADDSGLPNDRFFAVRPEGSVSTLKIQRTERGDSAVYLCANSSTGETEAFFGQGTRLTVV.

This clonotype was detected a few times. The chain is built from TRBV6-1 and TRBJ2-2; 11 nucleotides agree with TRBD1. Germline CDR1 reads MNHNS; CDR2 reads SASEGT. The CDR3 loop spans 16 amino acids. V gave up 4 bases and J gave up 5 bases; unmatched junction bases: 6. This CDR3 is CASSGTGGPGTGELFF. The CDR3, as DNA: TGTGCCAGCAGTGGGACAGGGGGCCCGGGAACCGGGGAGCTGTTTTTT.

This clonotype was seen only a few times. The genes are TRBV7-8 and TRBJ1-2; a possible D gene is TRBD1 (5 bases). V was clipped by 4 bases and J by 7 bases, with 10 bases between them. CDR3 length: 12 residues. Germline V gene lookup returns CDR1 SGHVS and CDR2 FQNEAQ. This CDR3 reads CASSSRGSGYTF. The CDR3 nucleotides are TGTGCCAGCAGCTCCCGGGGGTCTGGCTACACCTTC.

Many counts were recorded for this clonotype. This chain connects TRBV10-2 to TRBJ2-1; tentative D call: TRBD2 (6 bases). CDR1 WSHSY and CDR2 SAAADI come from the germline V gene. Trimming took 7 bases from V and 5 from J, leaving 9 bases between them. The CDR3 loop spans 12 amino acids. CDR3 sequence reads: CASTGTHNEQFF. As DNA, the CDR3 is TGCGCCAGCACCGGGACTCACAATGAGCAGTTCTTC.

The chain uses TRBV6-2 or TRBV6-3 and TRBJ1-4; D ambiguous. CDR1 MNHEY and CDR2 SVGEGT come from the germline V gene. CDR3 length equals 11 residues. The V end lost 11 bases, the J end lost 6 bases, and 10 bases lay between the germline ends. The CDR3 spells CAAGIYEKLFF. In DNA, the CDR3 is TGTGCCGCCGGGATCTATGAAAAACTGTTTTTT.

The V and J genes are TRBV6-2 or TRBV6-3 and TRBJ1-1; D remains ambiguous. Trimming took off 6 bases at V and 6 bases at J, with 14 bases between the two ends. Germline V lookup: CDR1 MNHEY, CDR2 SVGEGT. The CDR3 spans 13 residues. CDR3 bases: TGTGCCAGCAGCCTTGGTATCGGTGCTGAAGCTTTCTTT. Its protein is CASSLGIGAEAFF.

This clonotype was seen ten or more times. V and J are TRBV6-6 and TRBJ1-6, with D possibly TRBD1 on 6 matching bases. This CDR3 spans 16 amino acids. CDR1 and CDR2 (germline): MNHNY, SVGAGI (reference sequence). V gave up 7 bases and J gave up 10 bases, with 23 bases separating them. CDR3: CASIIGGGGSRSPLHF. In DNA, the CDR3 is TGTGCCAGCATAATAGGGGGAGGGGGATCAAGATCACCCCTCCACTTT.

There are a few counts of this clonotype. The chain links TRBV4-3 to TRBJ1-1, with a weak D call TRBD1 (5 bases). The CDR3 is 15 amino acids. V was trimmed by 0 bases and J by 1 base, leaving 9 bases between them. Germline V gene sequence: CDR1 LGHNA, CDR2 YSLEER. The CDR3 region has the DNA TGCGCCAGCAGCCAAGATCGACAGAGGAACACTGAAGCTTTCTTT. Its protein product is CASSQDRQRNTEAFF.

This clonotype showed up just a few times. The chain employs TRBV19 and TRBJ2-5, with 10 bases matching TRBD1. The CDR3 is 16 amino acids. Germline values: CDR1 LNHDA, CDR2 SQIVND (reference sequence). V gave up 6 bases and J gave up 1 base; unmatched junction bases: 8. DNA of the CDR3: TGTGCCAGTAGCCTCACCCGGACAGGGGGCCAAGAGACCCAGTACTTC. Its protein product is CASSLTRTGGQETQYF.

The V call is TRBV29-1, the J call TRBJ2-7; 10 nucleotides line up with TRBD1. CDR3 size: 17 residues. Germline loops: CDR1 SQVTM, CDR2 ANQGSEA. With V trimmed by 1 base and J by 3 bases, 12 bases remained unmatched. CDR3 sequence (DNA): TGCAGCGTTGAAGTCTGGTCGGGGACAGGGGAAATCTACGAGCAGTACTTC. Translating it yields CSVEVWSGTGEIYEQYF.

The chain employs TRBV7-2 and TRBJ2-1, with 11 bases that match TRBD2. The CDR3 runs 15 residues. The germline CDR1 and CDR2 sequences are SGHTA and FQGNSA. V shed 5 bases, J shed 5 bases, and the junction held 5 bases outside the gene matches. The CDR3 here is CASSLTSGGNNEQFF. The CDR3 bases are TGTGCCAGCAGCCTTACTAGCGGGGGAAACAATGAGCAGTTCTTC.

This clonotype appeared a few times. This chain uses TRBV7-2 with TRBJ2-1; maybe TRBD1 (5 bases). Trimming cost V 2 bases and J 0 bases, with 14 bases left between them. The length of the CDR3 is 17 residues. Germline-derived CDR1 and CDR2 are SGHTA and FQGNSA. CDR3 residues: CASSLSAGLSSYNEQFF. In DNA, the CDR3 is TGTGCCAGCAGCTTATCTGCAGGGCTGAGCTCCTACAATGAGCAGTTCTTC. Filled out from reference TRBV7-2 and TRBJ2-1, the complete variable domain reads GAGVSQSPSNKVTEKGKDVELRCDPISGHTALYWYRQSLGQGLEFLIYFQGNSAPDKSGLPSDRFSAERTGGSVSTLTIQRTQQEDSAVYLCASSLSAGLSSYNEQFFGPGTRLTVL.

This clonotype occurred a few times. The gene calls are TRBV6-6 and TRBJ2-3; tentative D call: TRBD1 (5 bases). Germline CDR1 reads MNHNY; CDR2 reads SVGAGI (reference sequence). V shed 5 bases and J shed 0 bases, with 12 bases lying between them. CDR3 length: 15 residues. As DNA, the CDR3 is TGTGCCAGCAGTCCTTGGACACCTAGCACAGATACGCAGTATTTT. Its translation: CASSPWTPSTDTQYF.

The chain is built from TRBV7-2 and TRBJ2-1; 7 bases fit TRBD1. J was trimmed by 7 bases and V by 5 bases; bases with no gene match: 8. Germline CDR1 reads SGHTA; CDR2 reads FQGNSA. This CDR3 has 14 residues. The DNA for the CDR3 is TGTGCCAGCAGCCCATGGGACAGTGATAATGAGCAGTTCTTC. It codes for CASSPWDSDNEQFF.

This clonotype was detected only a few times. The J gene is TRBJ2-1, the V gene TRBV25-1; no clear D. The CDR3 consists of 12 residues. CDR1 and CDR2 (germline): MGHDK, SYGVNS. Trimming left V 6 bases short and J 5 bases short, with 8 bases between. The CDR3 sequence: CASSSGHNEQFF. Written as DNA, the CDR3 is TGTGCCAGCAGCTCCGGGCACAATGAGCAGTTCTTC.

The J gene is TRBJ2-3, the V gene TRBV7-6, with TRBD1 identical over 8 bases. The CDR3 contains 15 residues. J gave up 1 base and V 5 bases, and 5 bases lay outside the gene matches. Germline V gene sequence: CDR1 SGHVS, CDR2 FNYEAQ. The CDR3 nucleotides read TGTGCCAGCAGCGAACTGACAGGGGGCACAGATACGCAGTATTTT. This gives the protein CASSELTGGTDTQYF.

The V gene is TRBV6-5, the J gene TRBJ2-7; D unresolved. The CDR3 contains 14 residues. Trimming shortened V by 0 bases and J by 3 bases, and 9 bases separated the two germline ends. Looked up from germline, CDR1 is MNHEY and CDR2 is SVGAGI. The CDR3, as DNA: TGTGCCAGCAGTTACTCGAGAAGATACTACGAGCAGTACTTC. Protein sequence: CASSYSRRYYEQYF.

This chain uses TRBV29-1 with TRBJ1-4, with a possible D match to TRBD1 (6 bases). The germline V and J ends were trimmed by 0 bases and 7 bases, with 15 bases remaining between them. Germline lookup yields CDR1 SQVTM and CDR2 ANQGSEA. The CDR3 has 15 amino acids. The CDR3 reads CSVEEWTEAGEKLFF. In DNA form, the CDR3 reads TGCAGCGTTGAAGAATGGACAGAAGCGGGTGAAAAACTGTTTTTT.

The V call is TRBV28, the J call TRBJ2-7, with D maybe TRBD1 (6 bases). The CDR3 loop spans 14 amino acids. Trimming removed 3 bases from V and 2 bases from J, with 11 bases in between. Germline CDR1 is MDHEN and CDR2 is SYDVKM. CDR3 sequence (DNA): TGTGCCAGCAGTTTCGGGACAAAAGCCTACGAGCAGTACTTC. Its protein product is CASSFGTKAYEQYF.

This clonotype appeared a few times. V usage is TRBV5-1 and J usage is TRBJ2-2; TRBD1 might be the D (5 bases). V lost 1 base and J 2 bases, leaving 12 bases between the germline ends. The CDR3 consists of 16 residues. Germline V gene sequence: CDR1 SGHRS, CDR2 YFSETQ. The CDR3 spells CASSLRQRDNTGELFF. For the CDR3, the DNA is TGCGCCAGCAGCTTGAGACAGCGAGATAACACCGGGGAGCTGTTTTTT.

CDR3 amino acids: CSVPWGVTEAFF. The CDR3 region has the DNA TGCAGCGTCCCTTGGGGGGTCACTGAAGCTTTCTTT. V usage is TRBV29-1 and J usage is TRBJ1-1, with D possibly matching TRBD1 (5 bases). The germline CDR1 and CDR2 sequences are SQVTM and ANQGSEA. Trimming shortened V by 6 bases and J by 4 bases, and 12 bases separated the two germline ends. This CDR3 contains 12 residues.

The sample holds a few counts of this clonotype. This sequence joins TRBV20-1 and TRBJ1-1; tentative D call: TRBD1 (5 bases). Germline lookup yields CDR1 DFQATT and CDR2 SNEGSKA (reference sequence). The CDR3 runs to 14 residues. The germline V and J ends were trimmed by 0 bases and 3 bases, with 11 bases remaining between them. The CDR3 loop is CSAREPDKHTEAFF. The CDR3 DNA is TGCAGTGCTAGAGAGCCGGACAAACACACTGAAGCTTTCTTT.